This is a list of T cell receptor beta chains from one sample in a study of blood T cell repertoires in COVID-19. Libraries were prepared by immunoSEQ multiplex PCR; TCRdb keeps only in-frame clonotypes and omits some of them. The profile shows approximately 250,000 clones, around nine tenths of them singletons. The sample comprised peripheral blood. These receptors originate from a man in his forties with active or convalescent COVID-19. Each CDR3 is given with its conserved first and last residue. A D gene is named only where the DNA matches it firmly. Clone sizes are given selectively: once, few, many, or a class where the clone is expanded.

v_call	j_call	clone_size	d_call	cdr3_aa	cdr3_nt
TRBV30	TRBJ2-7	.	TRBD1	CAWGQGLSYEQYF	TGTGCCTGGGGACAGGGGTTGTCCTACGAGCAGTACTTC
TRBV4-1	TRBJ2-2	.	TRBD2	CASSQDTGLANTGELFF	TGCGCCAGCAGCCAGGATACGGGACTAGCGAACACCGGGGAGCTGTTTTTT
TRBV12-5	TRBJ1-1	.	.	CASRPGANTEAFF	TGTGCTAGTCGGCCAGGGGCGAACACTGAAGCTTTCTTT
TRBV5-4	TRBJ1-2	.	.	CASSGGYGYTF	TGTGCCAGCAGCGGCGGCTATGGCTACACCTTC
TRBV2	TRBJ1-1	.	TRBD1	CASWDSGGTEAFF	TGTGCCAGCTGGGACAGCGGGGGGACTGAAGCTTTCTTT
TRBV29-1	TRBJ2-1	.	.	CSVETSVHEQFF	TGCAGCGTTGAAACTAGTGTGCATGAGCAGTTCTTC
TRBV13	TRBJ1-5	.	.	CASSLRGQPQHF	TGTGCCAGCAGCTTACGCGGGCAGCCCCAGCATTTT
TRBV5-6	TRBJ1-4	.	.	CASSFTGTGATNEKLFF	TGTGCCAGCAGCTTTACAGGTACTGGAGCAACTAATGAAAAACTGTTTTTT
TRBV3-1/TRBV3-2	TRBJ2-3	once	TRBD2	CASSQEAGTSDTQYF	TGTGCCAGCAGCCAAGAAGCGGGAACATCAGATACGCAGTATTTT
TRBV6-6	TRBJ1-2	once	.	CASSPGSIGGYTF	TGTGCCAGCAGCCCCGGGTCAATTGGGGGCTACACCTTC
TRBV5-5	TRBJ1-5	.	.	CASSLGWSNNQPQHF	TGTGCCAGCAGCTTGGGTTGGTCTAATAATCAGCCCCAGCATTTT
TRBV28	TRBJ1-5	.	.	CASSSPGESSNQPQHF	TGTGCCAGCAGCTCCCCGGGGGAATCTAGCAATCAGCCCCAGCATTTT
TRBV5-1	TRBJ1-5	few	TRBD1	CASSEGQGNQPQHF	TGCGCCAGCAGCGAAGGACAGGGAAATCAGCCCCAGCATTTT
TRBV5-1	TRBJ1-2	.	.	CASSLATVGGYGYTF	TGCGCCAGCAGCTTGGCCACTGTAGGGGGATATGGCTACACCTTC
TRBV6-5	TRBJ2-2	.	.	CASQQAGTGELFF	TGTGCCAGCCAACAAGCAGGCACCGGGGAGCTGTTTTTT
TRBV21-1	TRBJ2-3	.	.	CASSKEGLAGSTDTQYF	TGTGCCAGCAGCAAAGAGGGACTAGCGGGTAGCACAGATACGCAGTATTTT
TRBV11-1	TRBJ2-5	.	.	CASSLETGIETQYF	TGTGCCAGCAGCTTAGAAACAGGGATAGAGACCCAGTACTTC
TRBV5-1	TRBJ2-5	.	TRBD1	CASSLGRGLETQYF	TGCGCCAGCAGCTTGGGCAGGGGGCTAGAGACCCAGTACTTC
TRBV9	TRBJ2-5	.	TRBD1	CASSAGQGTIKTQYF	TGTGCCAGCAGCGCCGGACAGGGAACAATTAAGACCCAGTACTTC
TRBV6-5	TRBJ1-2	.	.	CASSYSMTGWGYTF	TGTGCCAGCAGTTACTCGATGACAGGTTGGGGCTACACCTTC
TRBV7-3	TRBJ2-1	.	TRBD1	CASSSTGGSNEQFF	TGTGCCAGCAGCTCGACAGGGGGGTCCAATGAGCAGTTCTTC
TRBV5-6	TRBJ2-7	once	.	CASSFRSRGPPPFEQYF	TGTGCCAGCAGCTTTCGGTCCAGAGGTCCCCCCCCTTTCGAGCAGTACTTC
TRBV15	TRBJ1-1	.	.	CATSSEVDTEAFF	TGTGCCACCAGCTCCGAGGTAGACACTGAAGCTTTCTTT
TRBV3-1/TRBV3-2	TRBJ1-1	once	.	CASSQPLDSKAFF	TGTGCCAGCAGCCAACCTCTGGACAGTAAAGCTTTCTTT
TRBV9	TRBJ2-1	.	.	CASSGPYNEQFF	TGTGCCAGCAGCGGGCCCTACAATGAGCAGTTCTTC
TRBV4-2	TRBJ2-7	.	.	CASSQGQEQYF	TGTGCCAGCAGCCAAGGGCAGGAGCAGTACTTC
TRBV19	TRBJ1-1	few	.	CASSTVPHRAMNTEAFF	TGTGCCAGTAGTACCGTCCCACACAGGGCAATGAACACTGAAGCTTTCTTT
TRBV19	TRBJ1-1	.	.	CASSIGATEAFF	TGTGCCAGTAGTATAGGGGCTACTGAAGCTTTCTTT
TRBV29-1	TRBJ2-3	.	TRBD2	CSVERGGFSTDTQYF	TGCAGCGTTGAACGGGGGGGTTTCAGCACAGATACGCAGTATTTT
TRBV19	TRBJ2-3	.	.	CASSIGSGDTQYF	TGTGCCAGTAGTATAGGTTCGGGGGATACGCAGTATTTT
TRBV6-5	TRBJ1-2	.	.	CASIVAGATRGYTF	TGTGCCAGTATTGTTGCAGGGGCTACTCGGGGCTACACCTTC
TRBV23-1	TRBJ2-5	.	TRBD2	CASSRVAGEGRETQYF	TGCGCCAGCAGTCGGGTCGCGGGAGAGGGGCGAGAGACCCAGTACTTC
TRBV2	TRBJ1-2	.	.	CASMGGPRGYTF	TGTGCCAGCATGGGAGGGCCGCGCGGCTACACCTTC